This TCR beta chain derives from a study of shared clonotypes between healthy human individuals (TCRdb year 2020). With regard to the full study: Two women and three men aged 18 to 49 years were included in the cohort. Each donor's leukapheresis produced roughly between roughly 0.85 and 10 billion PBMCs. Blood TCR repertoires of about five healthy adults were deeply sequenced to estimate repertoire size and the extent of clonotype sharing between individuals. Libraries were prepared and TCR repertoires were sequenced by different laboratories using diverse techniques, in order to increase sequencing depth and limit assay-specific biases. For each donor, CD4 naive and CD4 memory were each given three plates, CD8 naive was given two plates, and CD8 memory was given one plate. The research as a whole found: Pairwise subsampling led to the expectation that sequencing depth would affect the degree of clonotype sharing among donors. Even with the large sequencing depth, rarefaction of the sorted-subset datasets indicated that sequencing was incomplete. Because the study included only a small number of donors, the genetic and exposure-history diversity represented was limited. Compared with non-shared clonotypes, clonotypes shared by all four sorted-subset donors had higher generation probabilities. Across a few donors, about 4.5% of naive CD4, 3% to 4% of naive CD8, about 2.3% of memory CD4, and 0.4% to 0.45% of memory CD8 clonotypes were shared. Sampling was restricted to blood, and TCR repertoires in tissues likely differ from the TCR repertoires found in blood. Naive subsets generally had larger estimated clonotype richness than memory subsets.

Note on this clone: There is no known antigen for this receptor. No per-base quality is available; no much larger clone lies one base away.

CDR1 SGHAT and CDR2 FQNNGV are derived from the germline V gene. Taken from cysteine to phenylalanine, the CDR3 has 15 residues. Only the CDR3 DNA stays, 45 bases, in frame from base 1. Trimming removed 6 bases from V and 8 bases from J; the gene matches leave 13 bases unexplained. CD8 naive samples were obtained by positive selection for CCR7 among CD45RO-negative cells, yielding a CD45RA+CCR7+ population from which TemRA cells were excluded. The donors were healthy, HIV-negative adults who had no recently reported acute infections or vaccinations. Only Caucasian adults living in Nashville, Tennessee, USA were represented among the donors. After blood collection by leukapheresis, PBMCs were isolated using Ficoll-Histopaque density gradient centrifugation and then cryopreserved in the vapor phase of liquid nitrogen. Analytical flow cytometry was used to check the purity and quantity of each magnetically sorted T cell population. Each sorted fraction had its genomic DNA isolated and then quantified by UV absorbance on a Nanodrop 2000c.

TCR CDR3 regions were amplified from genomic DNA by multiplex PCR using the deep immunoSEQ assay. Genomic DNA extracted from each cell subset was distributed evenly over all wells of several immunoSEQ 96-well plates, and each plate served as one replicate. For sorted subsets, about 200 ng genomic DNA, equal to 30,000 or so T cell genomes, was loaded into each replicate PCR. Purified libraries were quantified with a Qubit 3.0 fluorometer, sized on a Bioanalyzer 2100, and re-quantified with the KAPA Library Quantification kit. A separate single-read 150-cycle Illumina NextSeq 550 flow cell was used to sequence each immunoSEQ 96-well plate. In the original analysis: The immunoSEQ output contained only junctional sequences without quality scores, so filtering could not match that applied to full-length reads. Sequences were annotated with PyIR, a Python wrapper for IgBLAST v1.9, and V/J genes and CDR3 were assigned using IMGT germline references. Any read was removed if the V/J assignment was weak (E-value above 1e-6), the CDR3 was missing, or the read contained stop codons, out-of-frame junctions, or ambiguous translated residues. V3J clonotypes were defined as sequences sharing an identical inferred V gene, J gene, and CDR3 amino acid sequence. The percentage overlap between two repertoires was calculated by dividing the number of shared unique clonotypes by the size of the smaller repertoire. Repertoire richness was assessed with RTK rarefaction, the Chao1 estimator, and Recon v2.1 estimates of unobserved clonotypes. Generation probabilities were computed with OLGA for all TCRbeta clonotypes obtained by the gDNA method from several donors. TCRdb mirrors the immuneACCESS table, restricted to in-frame sequences. Some clones are absent from its copies; in checked studies, under half trace to an unresolved V gene, and the reason for the others is unknown. The V and J calls and the clone size are those of that table, but D and trimming were determined from the DNA. The sample profile shows millions of clones; 85% to 95% of them were found once. 1.5% to 2% of the sample rests with the top ten.

The V gene is TRBV11-2 and the J gene is TRBJ2-1; 7 bases in between match TRBD1. The sample taken for sequencing was naive CD8+ T cells from PBMCs. According to the study, the label for this sample's cell subset or site signals: CD45RA+CCR7+. The receptor was isolated from a man between 18 and 35 years old in good health. Some clones in this sample may be carry-over from other donors' samples. The nucleotide sequence is given as TGTGCCAGCAGAAATCGACAGGGCCGATGGGATGAGCAGTTCTTC. This sequence encodes CASRNRQGRWDEQFF.